This paragraph reports one TCR beta chain. The data were produced by immunoSEQ multiplex PCR, yet TCRdb's version contains in-frame clones alone and is incomplete. The profile covers roughly 350,000 clones, with roughly 90% appearing a single time and roughly 10% taken by the ten largest. The sample comes from a study of Ad26.COV2.S vaccination and SARS-CoV-2 variants. The CDR3 has 16 amino acids. Germline V gene lookup returns CDR1 SGHTA and CDR2 FQGNSA. V dropped 7 bases and J dropped 1; count of bases not matched to a gene: 7. Treatment noted: 15 to 20 received Ad26.COV2.S at low or high dose, single or two shots; about 5 received placebo; per-sample allocation not given. Sampling was performed 63 days after the first vaccine or placebo injection.

The chain recombines TRBV7-2 with TRBJ2-1; 10 nucleotides match TRBD2. The sequence derives from a person between 18 and 60 years old who received the Ad26.COV2.S COVID-19 vaccine or a placebo. The sample consisted of peripheral blood, taken in a trial of Ad26.COV2.S vaccine versus placebo. The CDR3 spells CASKSGLAASYNEQFF. The CDR3 region has the DNA TGTGCCAGCAAATCAGGACTAGCGGCTTCCTACAATGAGCAGTTCTTC. The variable domain in full, with the rest retrieved from reference TRBV7-2 and TRBJ2-1, is GAGVSQSPSNKVTEKGKDVELRCDPISGHTALYWYRQSLGQGLEFLIYFQGNSAPDKSGLPSDRFSAERTGGSVSTLTIQRTQQEDSAVYLCASKSGLAASYNEQFFGPGTRLTVL.